This T cell receptor (beta chain) came from a study of cytomegalovirus exposure and HLA in healthy donors (dated by TCRdb to about 2017). Looking at the study overall: An earlier analysis of a few hundred of the donors reported approximately 260 Gb of sequence data and around 110 million unique TCR beta sequences obtained from around 190 million T cells. Every repertoire in the discovery cohort had been generated on one and the same sequencing platform. To predict cytomegalovirus infection status, the study combined high-throughput TCR immunosequencing, statistical association of individual TCRs with disease status, and machine learning. Typing coverage varied by locus: about 620-640 donors for A, B, C, DRB1 and DQB1; under 550 for DQA1; around 570 for DPA1; approximately 470 for DPB1. Along with the roughly 610-subject first cohort, a separate validation cohort of over 90 different subjects was used. Donor age, sex, ethnicity and CMV serostatus were compiled alongside the repertoire data. The genetic ancestry cluster associated with self-reported Caucasian donors included 80% to 90% of the approximately 410 genotyped donors. On average, 235,054 unique TCR beta nucleotide sequences were sequenced per donor among 398 genotyped donors of the cohort, with 15% to 20% of those sequences being non-productive. A later analysis re-analyzed previously published TCR beta repertoires from hundreds of donors and added high-resolution HLA genotyping to study TCR occurrence patterns. About 280 gigabases of sequencing data and roughly 80 million unique TCR sequences made up an early release that covered approximately 650 HLA-typed donors. Class I and class II HLA loci were covered by the typing at four-digit resolution. The study aimed to test whether signatures of past pathogen exposure could be identified by cataloging public T cell receptors. Because of strong linkage in the cohort, roughly five DR-DQ haplotypes were treated as single units for association and clustering. To decide whether each TCR beta V gene segment behaved as functional or pseudogenic, an earlier analysis of some 600 of the donors relied on high-throughput TCR beta sequencing. Rather than using new phenotypic data, the later analysis identified candidate immune exposures from TCR beta sequences and from how often those sequences occurred across donors. The T cell repertoires of 670 or so subjects were profiled by immunosequencing and related to cytomegalovirus serostatus. A later genetic analysis used genome-wide SNP genotypes for about 55% of the 666 donors, treating that subset as a discovery cohort.

In regard to this clone: It has no known antigen specificity. Base qualities are not provided; no much larger clone lies one nucleotide away.

The method was the immunoSEQ multiplex PCR assay. For the multiplex PCR, a mixture combining 60 forward primers for TCR Vbeta segments and 13 reverse primers for TCR Jbeta segments was used. The CDR3 region of rearranged TCR beta genes was amplified from genomic DNA by a multiplex PCR assay. On the Illumina HiSeq System, the amplified TCR beta libraries were sequenced as 87-base-pair reads. As for the authors' bioinformatics: Across the 700 or so repertoires, a later analysis counted roughly 77 million unique TCR beta chains, roughly 11 million of which were shared by at least two donors. A nearest-neighbor algorithm error-corrected the raw reads and collapsed the reads into unique sequences, merging closely related sequences to remove PCR and sequencing errors. To assign V, D and J gene segments, CDR3 sequences were aligned to IMGT reference sequences. For a sequence to be retained, at least a six-nucleotide match to both a V gene segment and a J gene segment was required. A rearrangement was called productive if the CDR3 had no stop codons and remained in frame with V and J, and every other rearrangement was called non-productive. CDR3 was defined according to IMGT convention as the region running from the second conserved V-encoded cysteine to the conserved J-encoded phenylalanine. The earlier analysis of about 590 of the donors excluded sequences that lacked an unambiguous match to a single V gene segment. An earlier analysis of roughly 590 of the donors called V segments functional above 56.7% productive rearrangements and segregating when the between-donor standard deviation exceeded 5%. A statistical classification framework was built to diagnose cytomegalovirus status from the catalog of TCR beta chain sequences. A later analysis assigned V and J genes by comparing TCR nucleotide sequences with IMGT/GENE-DB human TR gene sequences. Using the TCRdist pipeline, a later analysis assigned CDR3 sequences along with most-parsimonious VDJ recombination scenarios. A later analysis defined each TCR beta chain by its CDR3 amino acid sequence plus V-gene family, and excluded reads lacking a unique V-gene family. In a later analysis, approximately 590 highly shared, low-generation-probability nucleotide sequences were removed to address suspected cross-contamination and a sequencing artifact. For each public chain, a later analysis derived a clonal expansion index from normalized ranks of inferred template counts within each repertoire. In a later analysis, generation probabilities were computed using a VDJ recombination model fitted to out-of-frame rearrangements, and the results were checked against IGoR. A later analysis scored TCR-TCR, TCR-HLA and TCR-CMV co-occurrence with hypergeometric tests, applying a repertoire-size bias correction to TCR pairs. A later analysis estimated false discovery rates by permuting HLA or CMV assignments 20 times. In a later analysis, co-occurring TCRs were grouped using DBSCAN, and TCRdist sequence similarity was added for clustering within HLA-allele-positive subsets. Co-occurrence clustering excluded repertoires with fewer than 30,000 or more than 120,000 public chains, plus five with anomalous nucleotide sharing. TCRdb carries this immuneACCESS record with in-frame sequences only. Its versions omit some clonotypes, under half of them owing to an unresolved V gene in the studies checked, with the rest unexplained. That table furnishes V, J and clone size, whereas the DNA furnished D and trimming. A total of about 88,000 clones appear in this sample, about nine tenths of them only once. About 2.5% of the sample lies in the top ten.

Overall study outcomes, separate from this receptor: The authors suggested that the approach could potentially be generalized to other disease states and immunological phenotypes. According to a later analysis, TCR association rates differed among HLA loci, with DRB1 alleles showing the most associated TCRs and HLA-C alleles showing the fewest. The study listed approximately 160 TCR beta chains as associated with cytomegalovirus. In vitro tests confirmed that three of the cytomegalovirus-associated TCR beta chains recognize cytomegalovirus antigens. An earlier analysis of around 540 of the donors showed that most TCR beta V segments appeared in productive rearrangements either about 90% or about 30% of the time, which broadly matched IMGT annotations. Most TCR sequences were seen in very few donors, while some public TCRs were found in many individuals. Assigning TCR associations to individual alleles was difficult when HLA alleles, especially DR and DQ, strongly co-occurred. The classifier was reported to diagnose cytomegalovirus status with high specificity and sensitivity in both the original cohort and the validation cohort. In a later analysis, most CMV-associated TCR beta chains were found to appear HLA-restricted, with HLA associations seemingly driven largely by CMV exposure. Presence/absence analyses assumed roughly uniform sequencing depth across donors, an assumption that may not hold. The 87-base-pair reads could not distinguish some IMGT-functional V segments, including TRBV6-2 and TRBV6-3, so those segments were excluded. In a later analysis, HLA-associated TCR beta chains showed more clonal expansion and lower generation probabilities than non-associated chains that were equally common. In a later genetic analysis, a missense DCLRE1C variant was associated with V-gene and J-gene trimming of TCR beta chains, and the association was replicated in an independent cohort. Immune exposure information for the cohort was limited to CMV serostatus. The earlier analysis of 587 of the donors excluded seventeen rarely observed V segments, including chromosome 9 orphons, because counts were too low. Because HLA typing was missing for some donors at each locus, association tests included only the typed subset. Correlated functional status among segregating V segments might reflect linkage disequilibrium, but an unknown experimental factor could not be ruled out. Several of the top co-occurrence clusters appeared to be linked to parvovirus B19, influenza, CMV and Epstein-Barr virus, according to a later analysis. In this cohort, only TCR beta chains were sequenced, and detectable features were limited by the absence of alpha or paired-chain data. A later analysis associated 16,951 TCR beta sequences with specific HLA alleles at a false discovery rate of 0.05. A cluster of highly shared sequence variants was judged likely to represent a technical artifact of the sequencing pipeline. A further reported finding was that TCR beta sequences accurately predicted the HLA-A and HLA-B alleles for most subjects in the first cohort. According to a later genetic analysis, donors in an Asian-associated ancestry cluster had fewer N-insertions in productive TCRs than the roughly 670-donor mean.

In total, 500 to 700 healthy bone marrow donors made up the cohort. At the time of sampling, all cohort members were nominally healthy, though unrecorded immune exposures were likely present. The donor tested CMV seronegative, placing the donor among the 350 or so seronegative members of the cohort. Every donor gave a peripheral blood sample, and the peripheral blood mononuclear cells from that sample were used for TCR beta sequencing. Genomic DNA was extracted from the blood cell samples with the Qiagen DNeasy Blood Extraction Kit. Counted from cysteine to phenylalanine, this CDR3 has 14 amino acids. Of the read, only the CDR3 DNA is kept; its 42 bases are in frame from base 1. V is shortened by 6 bases, J by 6 bases, and the region joining them spans 19 bases. CDR1 and CDR2 (SQVTM, ANQGSEA) derive from the germline V gene.

The sequence joins TRBV29-1 to TRBJ2-3, and TRBD1 may be the D gene, going by 5 matching bases. Sequencing was carried out using PBMCs. The clonotype comes from a man aged 18 to 30 in good health and CMV-seronegative. The bases are TGCAGCGTCGTGGACGTTCAAAAGGGGGATACGCAGTATTTT. It encodes CSVVDVQKGDTQYF.